This T cell receptor beta chain was sequenced for a study of blood T cell repertoires in COVID-19. The repertoire was sequenced with immunoSEQ multiplex PCR; TCRdb's copy has only in-frame clones and lacks some. The sample holds 150,000 or so clones; roughly 87% are singletons and the top ten take approximately 3.7%. The CDR3 totals 13 residues. V was trimmed by 5 bases and J by 8 bases, leaving 13 bases between them. Per the germline V gene, CDR1 is LNHDA and CDR2 is SQIVND (reference sequence). In assigning cohorts, the study relied on participant-reported clinical history. Exposed participants encountered a COVID-19 case during the 2 weeks preceding study entry.

J is TRBJ1-5 and V is TRBV19; tentative D call: TRBD1 (5 bases). The TCR was taken from a woman between 35 and 50 years old who had been exposed to COVID-19. Sequenced: PBMCs or T cells enriched from blood (not recorded which). The CDR3 reads CASSPREGEPQHF. The CDR3 DNA follows: TGTGCCAGTAGTCCCCGAGAAGGGGAGCCCCAGCATTTT. Full variable domain (outside the CDR3, taken from reference TRBV19 and TRBJ1-5): DGGITQSPKYLFRKEGQNVTLSCEQNLNHDAMYWYRQDPGQGLRLIYYSQIVNDFQKGDIAEGYSVSREKKESFPLTVTSAQKNPTAFYLCASSPREGEPQHFGDGTRLSIL.